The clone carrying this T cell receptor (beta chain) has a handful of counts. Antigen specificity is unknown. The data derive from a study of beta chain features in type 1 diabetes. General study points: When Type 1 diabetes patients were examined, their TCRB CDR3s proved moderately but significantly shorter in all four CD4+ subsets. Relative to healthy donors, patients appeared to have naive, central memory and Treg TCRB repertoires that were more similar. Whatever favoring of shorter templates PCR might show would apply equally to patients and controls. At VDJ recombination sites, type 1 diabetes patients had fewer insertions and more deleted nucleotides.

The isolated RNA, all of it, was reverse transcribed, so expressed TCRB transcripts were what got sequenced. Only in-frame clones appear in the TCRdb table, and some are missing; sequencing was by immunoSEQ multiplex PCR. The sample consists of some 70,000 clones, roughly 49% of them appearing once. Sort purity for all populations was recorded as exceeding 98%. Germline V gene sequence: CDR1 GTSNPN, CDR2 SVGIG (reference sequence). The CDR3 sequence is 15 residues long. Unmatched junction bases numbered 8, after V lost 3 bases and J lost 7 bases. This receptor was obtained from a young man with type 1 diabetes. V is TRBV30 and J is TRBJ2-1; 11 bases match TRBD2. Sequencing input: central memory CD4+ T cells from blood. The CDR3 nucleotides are TGTGCCTGGAGGATTAGCGGGAGGGCCCGGAATGAGCAGTTCTTC. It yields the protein CAWRISGRARNEQFF.